Following are 31 T cell receptor beta chains from one sample sequenced in a study of shared T cell receptors in the human thymus. TCRdb's table, derived via immunoSEQ multiplex PCR, lists solely in-frame clones and lacks some. Of hundreds of thousands of clones in the sample, around 89% were seen once. This sample was also put to use in a study of human thymus T cells.

What was sequenced was thymocytes. The receptor set was obtained from a boy in the first two years of life with a congenital heart defect.

The chain is built from TRBV27 and TRBJ1-2, with 9 nucleotides matching TRBD1. Germline CDR1 MNHEY, CDR2 SMNVEV (reference sequence). The V gene end was trimmed by 6 bases and the J gene end by 1 base; junction bases not matched to a gene: 6. The CDR3 covers 15 residues. In DNA form, the CDR3 reads TGTGCCAGCAGACCCAGGGACAGGGATAACTATGGCTACACCTTC. This gives the protein CASRPRDRDNYGYTF.

The chain employs TRBV4-3 and TRBJ1-5; 7 bases agree with TRBD1. Germline V CDR1 and CDR2: LGHNA, YSLEER. J lost 0 bases, V lost 0 bases, and 8 bases had no gene match. The CDR3 is 18 amino acids. The CDR3 DNA sequence: TGCGCCAGCAGCCAAGATACAGGGGCCCCCGGTAGCAATCAGCCCCAGCATTTT. It yields the protein CASSQDTGAPGSNQPQHF.

The chain is built from TRBV4-1 and TRBJ2-7; 11 bases align to TRBD1. The germline CDR1 and CDR2 sequences are MGHRA and YSYEKL. There are 15 residues in the CDR3. J gave up 3 bases and V 1 base, and 2 bases lay outside the gene matches. DNA for the CDR3: TGCGCCAGCAGCCAAGGGGACAGGGGGGTCTACGAGCAGTACTTC. Translated: CASSQGDRGVYEQYF.

This clone was observed once. This rearrangement joins TRBV11-1 to TRBJ2-7; no clear D gene. CDR1 and CDR2 (germline): SGHAT, FQDESV (reference sequence). Trimming stripped 5 bases from V and 4 bases from J, with 9 bases between. The CDR3 is made up of 12 amino acids. In DNA form, the CDR3 reads TGTGCCAGCAGCATTGGCAGTTACGAGCAGTACTTC. It is translated as CASSIGSYEQYF.

V gene TRBV19 combines with J gene TRBJ2-2, with 10 bases that match TRBD2. This CDR3 has 15 residues. The V gene end was trimmed by 5 bases and the J gene end by 6 bases; junction bases not matched to a gene: 6. Germline V lookup: CDR1 LNHDA, CDR2 SQIVND (reference sequence). Written as DNA, the CDR3 is TGTGCCAGTAGTGACAGCGGGAGGGAGTCCGGGGAGCTGTTTTTT. It specifies CASSDSGRESGELFF.

Comment on this clone: A read error may account for a junction end that differs from germline. The rearrangement links TRBV27 to TRBJ1-2, with unresolved D. Germline CDR1 reads MNHEY; CDR2 reads SMNVEV (reference sequence). The CDR3 is made up of 10 amino acids. The CDR3 region is CASSLSTVSF. CDR3 nucleotide sequence: TGTGCCAGCAGTTTATCCACAGTAAGCTTC.

The chain combines TRBV12-5 with TRBJ2-7, with 10 positions matching TRBD2. Germline lookup yields CDR1 LGHNT and CDR2 FRNRAP. The CDR3 runs 15 residues. V lost 4 bases, J lost 5 bases, and 8 bases stayed unmatched. Here the CDR3 DNA reads TGTGCTAGTGGTTCTGGACTAGCGGTAAATAACGAGCAGTACTTC. Its protein product is CASGSGLAVNNEQYF.

The rearrangement uses TRBV27 and TRBJ2-6; 8 nucleotides match TRBD1. This CDR3 has 17 amino acids. Germline V CDR1 and CDR2: MNHEY, SMNVEV (reference sequence). V lost 4 bases to trimming and J lost 0 bases; unmatched junction nucleotides: 5. CDR3 region: CASSSGQDYSGANVLTF. CDR3 DNA sequence: TGTGCCAGCAGTTCGGGACAGGATTACTCTGGGGCCAACGTCCTGACTTTC.

This chain joins TRBV30 and TRBJ2-7, with 9 bases fitting TRBD1. This CDR3 comprises 12 residues. Looked up from germline, CDR1 is GTSNPN and CDR2 is SVGIG (reference sequence). V lost 8 bases to trimming and J lost 4 bases; unmatched junction nucleotides: 6. The CDR3 reads CARQGVGYEQYF. The CDR3 nucleotides read TGTGCCCGACAGGGGGTGGGATACGAGCAGTACTTC.

Regarding this clone: The junction departs from the called germline gene at one end, perhaps through a read error. The chain links TRBV6-1 to TRBJ1-2, with 7 nucleotides matching TRBD1. This CDR3 spans 16 amino acids. The germline CDR1 and CDR2 sequences are MNHNS and SASEGT. CDR3 sequence: CAISESKRDRDYGYTF. As DNA, the CDR3 is TGTGCCATCAGTGAGTCTAAGAGGGACAGAGACTATGGCTACACCTTC.

The V call is TRBV2, the J call TRBJ2-3, with D uncertain. The germline CDR1 and CDR2 sequences are SNHLY and FYNNEI. The germline V and J ends were trimmed by 4 bases and 4 bases, with 18 bases remaining between them. There are 16 residues in the CDR3. DNA of the CDR3: TGTGCCAGCAGTGGCTCAGGTGGCGAGTGGGCAGATACGCAGTATTTT. The encoded protein is CASSGSGGEWADTQYF.

This chain uses TRBV4-3 with TRBJ1-2, with D unclear. This CDR3 has 13 amino acids. Trimming took off 3 bases at V and 4 bases at J, with 9 bases between the two ends. Germline V CDR1 and CDR2: LGHNA, YSLEER. In DNA form, the CDR3 reads TGCGCCAGCAGCCAGTCCCCTCCCTATGGCTACACCTTC. As protein: CASSQSPPYGYTF.

V gene TRBV10-3 combines with J gene TRBJ1-1, with D unclear. V was cut by 7 bases and J by 3 bases, with 15 bases left in between. The CDR3 sequence is 14 residues long. Germline CDR1 reads ENHRY; CDR2 reads SYGVKD. The CDR3 bases are TGTGCCATCACGAAGTGGGGAGGTGACACTGAAGCTTTCTTT. Translated, it gives CAITKWGGDTEAFF.

V and J are TRBV28 and TRBJ2-3; 9 bases align to TRBD1. This CDR3 has 15 residues. Losses at the gene ends were 5 bases for V and 5 bases for J; bases not matched to a gene: 8. The germline V gene encodes CDR1 MDHEN and CDR2 SYDVKM. CDR3 nucleotide sequence: TGTGCCAGCAGTCCGACGACAGGGGGTTTAGATACGCAGTATTTT. Protein sequence: CASSPTTGGLDTQYF.

Regarding this clone: Other DNA sequences in the sample encode the same CDR3. The chain couples TRBV4-2 to TRBJ2-3; D possibly corresponds to TRBD2 (5 bases). Germline V gives CDR1 LGHNA, CDR2 YNFKEQ. The ends were cut back, 0 bases at V and 5 bases at J, with 15 bases in the middle. This CDR3 is built from 16 residues. The CDR3 DNA sequence: TGTGCCAGCAGCCAAGAAGGTCTAGCTGGTGGAGATACGCAGTATTTT. Protein sequence: CASSQEGLAGGDTQYF.

The CDR3 bases are TGTGCCAGCAGCTTCCTGACTAGCGGGAACGGCCGTTGGACCGGGGAGCTGTTTTTT. Translation gives CASSFLTSGNGRWTGELFF. V gene TRBV7-9 combines with J gene TRBJ2-2; the match to TRBD2 covers 11 bases. Trimming cost V 3 bases and J 5 bases; bases outside gene matches: 14. Per the germline V gene, CDR1 is SEHNR and CDR2 is FQNEAQ (reference sequence). The CDR3 is 19 amino acids.

CDR3 in amino acids: CASSPPSPPNYGYTF. Written as DNA, the CDR3 is TGTGCCAGCTCACCACCCAGTCCCCCTAACTATGGCTACACCTTC. This chain links TRBV18 with TRBJ1-2, with D hard to call. V lost 0 bases, J lost 0 bases, and 8 bases lay in between. This CDR3 has 15 amino acids. CDR1 is KGHSH, CDR2 LQKENI, per germline.

The chain has TRBV7-9 and TRBJ2-1; 7 bases are shared with TRBD2. The germline V gene encodes CDR1 SEHNR and CDR2 FQNEAQ (reference sequence). V was clipped by 0 bases and J by 6 bases; unmatched bases: 11. This CDR3 is 17 amino acids long. Written as DNA, the CDR3 is TGTGCCAGCAGCTTAGCATCCCTAGCGGACCCGCTCAATGAGCAGTTCTTC. It encodes CASSLASLADPLNEQFF.

V gene TRBV20-1 combines with J gene TRBJ1-5; 7 bases align to TRBD1. V lost 2 bases to trimming and J lost 15 bases; unmatched junction nucleotides: 7. CDR3 size: 11 residues. Looked up from germline, CDR1 is DFQATT and CDR2 is SNEGSKA (reference sequence). The CDR3 DNA sequence: TGCAGTGCTAGATACTGGGACAGTTGGCATTTT. Residues: CSARYWDSWHF.

This rearrangement joins TRBV4-3 to TRBJ2-3, with TRBD2 matching over 14 bases. Losses at the gene ends were 4 bases for V and 3 bases for J; bases not matched to a gene: 3. CDR1 and CDR2 (germline): LGHNA, YSLEER. This CDR3 region has 16 residues. The CDR3 DNA reads TGCGCCAGCAGCCCGGGACTAGCGGGAGCGACAGATACGCAGTATTTT. This translates into CASSPGLAGATDTQYF.

This clone appeared a few times. The rearrangement links TRBV6-1 to TRBJ1-4, with no clear D. CDR3 length: 14 amino acids. CDR1 is MNHNS and CDR2 is SASEGT in the germline V gene. Trimming removed 3 bases from V and 4 bases from J, with 9 bases in between. The CDR3 DNA sequence: TGTGCCAGCAGTGAGGTGCAGCGTAATGAAAAACTGTTTTTT. This encodes CASSEVQRNEKLFF.

The CDR3 bases are TGTGCCAGCAGTTACGGGGGGTGGACTGAAGCTTTCTTT. This codes for CASSYGGWTEAFF. V is TRBV6-5 and J is TRBJ1-1, with D possibly being TRBD1 (5 bases). This CDR3 comprises 13 residues. CDR1 MNHEY and CDR2 SVGAGI come from the germline V gene. Trimming took 2 bases from V and 5 from J, leaving 9 bases between them.

The V gene is TRBV28, the J gene TRBJ1-5, with 10 bases aligning to TRBD1. V was clipped by 4 bases and J by 6 bases; unmatched bases: 6. The CDR3 length is 15 residues. Germline lookup yields CDR1 MDHEN and CDR2 SYDVKM. Written as DNA, the CDR3 is TGTGCCAGCAGTTCGGGACAGGGGTTGTGTCAGCCCCAGCATTTT. This codes for CASSSGQGLCQPQHF.

The V call is TRBV27, the J call TRBJ2-3; 8 bases agree with TRBD1. Germline V lookup: CDR1 MNHEY, CDR2 SMNVEV (reference sequence). Trimming took 5 bases from V and 6 from J; bases not matched to a gene: 7. The CDR3 covers 14 residues. The CDR3 DNA reads as TGTGCCAGCAGTCCTGGACAGGGAGTCGATACGCAGTATTTT. Its translation: CASSPGQGVDTQYF.

The chain is built from TRBV28 and TRBJ2-7, with D perhaps matching TRBD1 (7 bases). The CDR3 contains 15 residues. Germline loops: CDR1 MDHEN, CDR2 SYDVKM. Trimming removed 3 bases from V and 0 bases from J, with 12 bases in between. The CDR3 DNA is TGTGCCAGCAGTTTCGGGCAGGGGGGCTCCTACGAGCAGTACTTC. Translating gives CASSFGQGGSYEQYF.

The chain links TRBV11-1 to TRBJ2-3; 8 nucleotides align to TRBD2. Trimming took 5 bases from V and 2 from J; bases not matched to a gene: 15. The germline V gene has CDR1 SGHAT and CDR2 FQDESV (reference sequence). The CDR3 extends over 18 amino acids. The CDR3 loop reads CASSPRGHGRAHTDTQYF. The CDR3 bases are TGTGCCAGCAGCCCAAGAGGCCACGGGAGGGCACACACAGATACGCAGTATTTT.

This clone has only one observation. V and J are TRBV18 and TRBJ1-1; 8 nucleotides match TRBD1. J gave up 5 bases and V 5 bases, and 4 bases lay outside the gene matches. Germline CDR1 and CDR2: KGHSH and LQKENI. There are 13 residues in the CDR3. In DNA, the CDR3 is TGTGCCAGCTCAGACAGGGGCGGTACTGAAGCTTTCTTT. It encodes CASSDRGGTEAFF. The complete variable domain, with remaining parts taken from reference TRBV18 and TRBJ1-1, reads NAGVMQNPRHLVRRRGQEARLRCSPMKGHSHVYWYRQLPEEGLKFMVYLQKENIIDESGMPKERFSAEFPKEGPSILRIQQVVRGDSAAYFCASSDRGGTEAFFGQGTRLTVV.

The chain couples TRBV30 to TRBJ1-1, with D perhaps matching TRBD1 (6 bases). V was clipped by 5 bases and J by 0 bases, with 22 bases between them. Germline CDR1 and CDR2: GTSNPN and SVGIG (reference sequence). This CDR3 is built from 17 residues. For the CDR3, the DNA is TGTGCCTGGGGTAAAGGGACATCCCGCTTCATGAACACTGAAGCTTTCTTT. Translated: CAWGKGTSRFMNTEAFF.

This chain uses TRBV6-5 with TRBJ1-2; 7 bases align to TRBD1. The CDR3 extends over 14 amino acids. Germline V CDR1 and CDR2: MNHEY, SVGAGI. V dropped 5 bases and J dropped 4; count of bases not matched to a gene: 7. CDR3 DNA sequence: TGTGCCAGCAGTCGCAGGGGACAGTTCTATGGCTACACCTTC. It specifies CASSRRGQFYGYTF.

V and J are TRBV25-1 and TRBJ1-1; D possibly corresponds to TRBD1 (5 bases). Trimming took 1 base from V and 0 from J, leaving 12 bases between them. Per germline, CDR1 MGHDK and CDR2 SYGVNS. This CDR3 is built from 16 residues. As DNA, the CDR3 is TGTGCCAGCAGTGAATCCCATGGGGCCATGAACACTGAAGCTTTCTTT. Translation: CASSESHGAMNTEAFF.

This CDR3 is CASSVGTKNSSYNEQFF. The DNA of the CDR3 is TGTGCCAGCAGCGTAGGGACTAAAAATAGCTCCTACAATGAGCAGTTCTTC. The chain couples TRBV9 to TRBJ2-1; possibly TRBD2 for D (6 bases). CDR3 length: 17 residues. Looked up from germline, CDR1 is SGDLS and CDR2 is YYNGEE. V lost 0 bases and J 0 bases, leaving 13 bases between the germline ends.